This T cell receptor beta chain was recovered during a study of blood T cells in healthy people across ages. The table lists this clonotype with many counts. Sample-barcoded 5' priming and a J-beta primer mix drove a second PCR of roughly 6 to 12 cycles. TCRdb analysed the 5' RACE reads with MiXCR anew, one entry per CDR3 protein. Of some 930,000 distinct CDR3 sequences listed, about 29% are singletons. The V gene lost 1 base and the J gene lost 8 bases, with 13 bases spanning the gap. CDR1 LGHNA and CDR2 YSLEER come from the germline V gene. The CDR3 spans 14 residues. The sample was also reused in another study, on T cells of mothers and their children.

This TCR was sampled from a woman aged 40-49 years in good health. The sample consisted of blood. V and J are TRBV4-3 and TRBJ2-3; D is uncertain. The CDR3 nucleotides read TGCGCCAGCAGCCAAGGACCCCAGATGAGTACGCAGTATTTT. As protein: CASSQGPQMSTQYF.